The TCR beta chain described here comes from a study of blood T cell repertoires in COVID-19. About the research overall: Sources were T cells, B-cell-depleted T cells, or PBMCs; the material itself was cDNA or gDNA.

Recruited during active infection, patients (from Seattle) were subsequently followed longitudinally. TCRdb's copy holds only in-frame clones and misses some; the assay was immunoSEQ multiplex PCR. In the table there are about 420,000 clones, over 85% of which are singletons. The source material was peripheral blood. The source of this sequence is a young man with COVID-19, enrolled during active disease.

The DNA for the CDR3 is TGTGCCAGCAGCTTTACTAGCGGGGGGGAATTGAATACGCAGTATTTT. It encodes CASSFTSGGELNTQYF. V and J are TRBV7-2 and TRBJ2-3; 13 bases agree with TRBD2. The CDR3 has 16 residues. J was trimmed by 7 bases and V by 3 bases; bases with no gene match: 7. CDR1 SGHTA and CDR2 FQGNSA come from the germline V gene.